Below, 16 T cell receptor beta chains from the same sample are listed, as sequenced in a study of T-cell memory formation after mild COVID-19. One entry per CDR3 protein results from TCRdb running MiXCR on the 5' RACE reads. The table shows 190,000 or so distinct CDR3 sequences, with around 27% occurring only once. The material sequenced was PBMCs or a T cell subset sorted from them (not recorded which). The receptors here all came from an adult woman who had mild COVID-19 (a few samples of this study predate the infection). Cell type and time point are not known.

The chain couples TRBV13 to TRBJ2-7, with D perhaps TRBD2 (5 bases). The CDR3 is 13 amino acids. The V end was cut by 2 bases, the J end by 3 bases, with 8 bases between. Per the germline V gene, CDR1 is PRHDT and CDR2 is FYEKMQ (reference sequence). CDR3 nucleotide sequence: TGTGCCAGCAGCTTAAGGAGGAGCTACGAGCAGTACTTC. It encodes CASSLRRSYEQYF.

The V call is TRBV13, the J call TRBJ2-7; no clear D. The CDR3 spans 14 residues. The germline CDR1 and CDR2 sequences are PRHDT and FYEKMQ (reference sequence). The germline V and J ends were trimmed by 5 bases and 2 bases, with 13 bases remaining between them. The CDR3 DNA is TGTGCCAGCAGCGAAGGGTTATACGCCTACGAGCAGTACTTC. Its translation: CASSEGLYAYEQYF.

The chain couples TRBV4-1 to TRBJ2-1; D call uncertain. V gave up 4 bases and J gave up 4 bases, with 8 bases separating them. Germline values: CDR1 MGHRA, CDR2 YSYEKL. The CDR3 has 13 amino acids. CDR3 nucleotide sequence: TGCGCCAGCAGCCCGCGCGTTTACAATGAGCAGTTCTTC. Amino acids: CASSPRVYNEQFF.

V is TRBV5-5 and J is TRBJ2-5, with D perhaps matching TRBD2 (6 bases). CDR1 is SGHKS, CDR2 YYEKEE, per germline (reference sequence). This CDR3 has 14 residues. V shed 1 base and J shed 4 bases, with 11 bases lying between them. The CDR3 DNA is TGTGCCAGCAGCTTGTTCGGCGGGGCAGAGACCCAGTACTTC. This encodes CASSLFGGAETQYF.

The CDR3 reads CASSLGSFTDTQYF. CDR3 nucleotide sequence: TGTGCCAGCAGCTTAGGCTCTTTTACAGATACGCAGTATTTT. V gene TRBV11-2 combines with J gene TRBJ2-3, with D unclear. Trimming shortened V by 1 base and J by 3 bases, and 8 bases separated the two germline ends. There are 14 residues in the CDR3. The V gene's germline CDR1 is SGHAT and CDR2 FQNNGV.

This clonotype was observed a few times. The chain uses TRBV24-1 and TRBJ1-2; 8 bases match TRBD1. Unmatched junction bases numbered 3, after V lost 9 bases and J lost 4 bases. The CDR3 runs to 12 residues. The germline V gene encodes CDR1 KGHDR and CDR2 SFDVKD. CDR3 DNA sequence: TGTGCCACCGCCGACAGGGGCTATGGCTACACCTTC. As protein: CATADRGYGYTF.

This clonotype was picked up a small number of times. The chain combines TRBV29-1 with TRBJ2-1; 7 bases match TRBD2. The length of the CDR3 is 16 residues. Trimming cost V 5 bases and J 0 bases; bases outside gene matches: 10. Looked up from germline, CDR1 is SQVTM and CDR2 is ANQGSEA. The CDR3 DNA sequence: TGCAGCGTTTCTGGTAAGCGGGGCAACTCCTACAATGAGCAGTTCTTC. It yields the protein CSVSGKRGNSYNEQFF.

The rearrangement links TRBV5-1 to TRBJ2-3; no reliable D call. Germline loops: CDR1 SGHRS, CDR2 YFSETQ. Trimming stripped 2 bases from V and 0 bases from J, with 13 bases between. The CDR3 is 16 amino acids. The CDR3 region is CASSLGPTSSTDTQYF. CDR3 nucleotide sequence: TGCGCCAGCAGCTTAGGTCCAACATCTAGCACAGATACGCAGTATTTT. The variable domain in full, completed from reference TRBV5-1 and TRBJ2-3, reads KAGVTQTPRYLIKTRGQQVTLSCSPISGHRSVSWYQQTPGQGLQFLFEYFSETQRNKGNFPGRFSGRQFSNSRSEMNVSTLELGDSALYLCASSLGPTSSTDTQYFGPGTRLTVL.

The chain joins TRBV19 to TRBJ2-1; no clear D gene. The germline V and J ends were trimmed by 2 bases and 2 bases, with 4 bases remaining between them. There are 13 residues in the CDR3. Germline lookup yields CDR1 LNHDA and CDR2 SQIVND (reference sequence). The CDR3, as DNA: TGTGCCAGTAGTATAAAGGCCTACAATGAGCAGTTCTTC. Residues: CASSIKAYNEQFF.

The chain employs TRBV9 and TRBJ2-7; D unclear. Per germline, CDR1 SGDLS and CDR2 YYNGEE. CDR3 length: 13 residues. The ends were cut back, 0 bases at V and 5 bases at J, with 9 bases in the middle. As DNA, the CDR3 is TGTGCCAGCAGCGTAGATGGAGTCAACGAGCAGTACTTC. Protein: CASSVDGVNEQYF.

The chain uses TRBV29-1 and TRBJ1-1, with a tentative D call TRBD1 (5 bases). The CDR3 spans 14 residues. CDR1 and CDR2 from the germline V gene are SQVTM and ANQGSEA. V lost 7 bases, J lost 3 bases, and 18 bases lay in between. The CDR3 reads CSACNLLGDTEAFF. The CDR3 region has the DNA TGCAGCGCATGTAATTTACTGGGGGACACTGAAGCTTTCTTT.

This clonotype came up many times. V usage is TRBV29-1 and J usage is TRBJ2-5; possible D gene TRBD1, 5 bases. Germline V gene data show CDR1 as SQVTM and CDR2 as ANQGSEA. This CDR3 has 12 residues. V lost 8 bases to trimming and J lost 4 bases, with 14 bases between them. CDR3 amino acids: CSFVRGLETQYF. The CDR3, as DNA: TGCAGCTTTGTTAGGGGATTAGAGACCCAGTACTTC.

This clonotype appeared many times. The chain combines TRBV18 with TRBJ2-3; D remains ambiguous. The CDR3 is 14 amino acids. The V and J ends lost 0 bases and 4 bases respectively, with 8 bases between them. Germline V lookup: CDR1 KGHSH, CDR2 LQKENI. For the CDR3, the DNA is TGTGCCAGCTCACCACCGGGGATGGCAGATACGCAGTATTTT. The encoded protein is CASSPPGMADTQYF.

The chain has TRBV11-3 and TRBJ2-1; D is unclear. The CDR3 runs to 14 residues. Germline CDR1 SGHNT, CDR2 YENEEA. V lost 1 base and J 8 bases, leaving 12 bases between the germline ends. DNA of the CDR3: TGTGCCAGCAGCTTAGCAGATCCTAGGTATGAGCAGTTCTTC. Its protein product is CASSLADPRYEQFF. The whole variable domain, remainder taken from reference TRBV11-3 and TRBJ2-1, is EAGVVQSPRYKIIEKKQPVAFWCNPISGHNTLYWYLQNLGQGPELLIRYENEEAVDDSQLPKDRFSAERLKGVDSTLKIQPAELGDSAVYLCASSLADPRYEQFFGPGTRLTVL.

This clonotype was counted at least ten times. V usage is TRBV12-3 or TRBV12-4 and J usage is TRBJ1-5, with D possibly TRBD1 on 5 matching bases. Trimming took off 7 bases at V and 7 bases at J, with 14 bases between the two ends. The CDR3 totals 13 residues. CDR3 in DNA: TGTGCCAGCACCCGGCAGGGACCGCAGCCCCAGCATTTT. This encodes CASTRQGPQPQHF.

The gene calls are TRBV7-3 and TRBJ2-7; tentatively, D is TRBD1 (5 bases). CDR3 length: 13 residues. V dropped 4 bases and J dropped 3 bases, with 10 bases sitting between them. The germline gives CDR1 SGHTA, CDR2 FQGTGA. CDR3 sequence: CASSSYQGYEQYF. The CDR3 nucleotides are TGTGCCAGCAGCTCCTACCAGGGCTACGAGCAGTACTTC.